Listed below are T cell receptor beta chains from one sample, sequenced in a study of cytomegalovirus exposure and HLA in healthy donors. Assay used: immunoSEQ multiplex PCR; TCRdb lists only in-frame clones, some missing. The repertoire holds some 130,000 clones, 80% seen once, with over 2% in the top ten. The sequenced sample consisted of PBMCs. The receptor source for this set is a man aged 25 to 40 in good health and CMV-seronegative. The CDR3 runs from the conserved cysteine through the conserved F or W. D genes are given only for firm matches. The size entry is marked missing in some rows and otherwise reads once, few, many or a size class.

D gene | J gene | V gene | clone size | CDR3 protein | CDR3 DNA
TRBD1 | TRBJ1-3 | TRBV30 | . | CAWSVDQGAGNTIYF | TGTGCCTGGAGTGTGGATCAGGGGGCTGGAAACACCATATATTTT
. | TRBJ1-2 | TRBV6-5 | . | CASSYSTRAAYGYTF | TGTGCCAGCAGTTACTCGACGAGGGCTGCCTATGGCTACACCTTC
. | TRBJ2-5 | TRBV7-2 | . | CASSLEGGREGGETQYF | TGTGCCAGCAGCTTAGAAGGGGGCCGGGAGGGCGGGGAGACCCAGTACTTC
. | TRBJ1-2 | TRBV28 | . | CASSDDRRSYTF | TGTGCCAGCAGTGATGACAGGAGGAGCTACACCTTC
TRBD1 | TRBJ2-7 | TRBV28 | . | CASREQGAAEQYF | TGTGCCAGCAGGGAACAGGGGGCTGCCGAGCAGTACTTC
. | TRBJ2-7 | TRBV23-1 | . | CASSQPSAPCGGYEQYF | TGCGCCAGCAGTCAACCCAGTGCTCCCTGCGGTGGCTACGAGCAGTACTTC
. | TRBJ1-2 | TRBV19 | . | CASSPPGGLSNYGYTF | TGTGCCAGTAGTCCCCCGGGGGGCCTCTCTAACTATGGCTACACCTTC
. | TRBJ1-4 | TRBV28 | . | CASRSGGWEEKLFF | TGTGCCAGCAGGTCGGGAGGGTGGGAGGAAAAACTGTTTTTT
. | TRBJ1-2 | TRBV6-1 | . | CASSATGQAYGYTF | TGTGCCAGCAGTGCGACCGGACAAGCATATGGCTACACCTTC
. | TRBJ2-5 | TRBV7-2 | . | CASSFEALISAQYF | TGTGCCAGCAGCTTCGAAGCCTTGATATCGGCCCAGTACTTC
. | TRBJ1-2 | TRBV28 | . | CASTLGRDYGYTF | TGTGCCAGCACCCTTGGGAGGGACTATGGCTACACCTTC
. | TRBJ2-3 | TRBV5-4 | . | CASSSPGAASGTQYF | TGTGCCAGCAGCTCACCGGGAGCTGCTTCGGGTACGCAGTATTTT
. | TRBJ1-2 | TRBV2 | . | CASSETYPNYGYTF | TGTGCCAGCAGTGAAACCTACCCTAACTATGGCTACACCTTC
. | TRBJ1-3 | TRBV7-6 | . | CASSLAPQTGNTIYF | TGTGCCAGCAGCTTAGCTCCACAGACTGGAAACACCATATATTTT
. | TRBJ1-3 | TRBV4-3 | few | CASSQDRGARSGNTIYF | TGCGCCAGCAGCCAAGATAGAGGCGCGCGCTCTGGAAACACCATATATTTT
TRBD1 | TRBJ1-2 | TRBV28 | . | CASSTIRGLGQIYGYTF | TGTGCCAGCAGTACCATCAGGGGGTTGGGACAGATCTATGGCTACACCTTC
. | TRBJ2-3 | TRBV30 | . | CAWRWRNSLYTDTQYF | TGTGCCTGGAGGTGGCGGAATAGTCTTTACACAGATACGCAGTATTTT
TRBD2 | TRBJ2-2 | TRBV27 | . | CASTRLAGAGTGELFF | TGTGCCAGCACCCGACTAGCGGGAGCGGGCACCGGGGAGCTGTTTTTT
TRBD1 | TRBJ2-7 | TRBV7-2 | . | CASSSWTGGKVQYF | TGTGCCAGCAGCTCGTGGACAGGGGGAAAAGTGCAGTACTTC
. | TRBJ1-1 | TRBV12-5 | . | CASGLAQGTEAFF | TGTGCTAGTGGTTTGGCCCAGGGCACTGAAGCTTTCTTT
TRBD1 | TRBJ1-2 | TRBV4-1 | . | CASSQATGQHGYTF | TGCGCCAGCAGCCAAGCGACAGGGCAGCATGGCTACACCTTC
TRBD2 | TRBJ2-3 | TRBV9 | . | CASSVALTSGSGTQYF | TGTGCCAGCAGCGTAGCTTTGACTAGCGGGAGTGGTACGCAGTATTTT
TRBD1 | TRBJ2-1 | TRBV2 | . | CASRGGPSSYNEQFF | TGTGCCAGCCGAGGGGGCCCCAGCTCCTACAATGAGCAGTTCTTC
TRBD1 | TRBJ1-1 | TRBV5-8 | . | CASRRPPGQGRNTEAFF | TGTGCCAGCAGGAGGCCCCCGGGACAGGGGAGGAACACTGAAGCTTTCTTT
TRBD1 | TRBJ1-2 | TRBV7-2 | . | CASTQRDRVLGYTF | TGTGCCAGCACTCAGCGGGACAGGGTACTCGGCTACACCTTC
. | TRBJ1-2 | TRBV6-1 | . | CASIILLRGTGGYTF | TGTGCCAGCATCATCTTATTACGGGGAACCGGGGGCTACACCTTC
. | TRBJ1-3 | TRBV30 | . | CAWKKPQGNTIYF | TGTGCCTGGAAGAAACCACAGGGAAACACCATATATTTT
. | TRBJ1-5 | TRBV4-2 | few | CASSQEQGMSNQPQHF | TGTGCCAGCAGCCAAGAGCAGGGAATGAGCAATCAGCCCCAGCATTTT
. | TRBJ2-7 | TRBV6-1 | . | CASSGRGGKVYEQYF | TGTGCCAGCAGTGGCCGGGGCGGGAAGGTTTACGAGCAGTACTTC
TRBD1 | TRBJ1-2 | TRBV5-5 | . | CASSALQGEYGYTF | TGTGCCAGCAGCGCTCTACAGGGGGAGTATGGCTACACCTTC
. | TRBJ1-5 | TRBV28 | . | CASSLYGQPQHF | TGTGCCAGCAGTTTATACGGGCAGCCCCAGCATTTT
. | TRBJ2-7 | TRBV7-2 | . | CASTQGSSYEQYF | TGTGCCAGCACACAGGGAAGCTCCTACGAGCAGTACTTC
. | TRBJ2-1 | TRBV9 | . | CASSATLPGLQSDEQFF | TGTGCCAGCAGCGCTACCCTACCGGGACTGCAAAGCGATGAGCAGTTCTTC
TRBD1 | TRBJ1-4 | TRBV30 | . | CAWSVNRGFNEKLFF | TGTGCCTGGAGTGTTAACAGGGGGTTTAATGAAAAACTGTTTTTT
. | TRBJ2-3 | TRBV7-7 | few | CASSPSPPPGDTQYF | TGTGCCAGCAGCCCCTCCCCTCCTCCCGGGGATACGCAGTATTTT
. | TRBJ1-1 | TRBV28 | . | CASSIQGTEAFF | TGTGCCAGCAGCATACAGGGCACTGAAGCTTTCTTT
TRBD1 | TRBJ2-3 | TRBV7-2 | . | CASRPQGAPTDTQYF | TGTGCCAGCAGACCACAGGGGGCCCCCACAGATACGCAGTATTTT
. | TRBJ2-7 | TRBV25-1 | . | CASSAHGDTKEQYF | TGTGCCAGCAGTGCCCACGGGGACACAAAAGAGCAGTACTTC
. | TRBJ1-1 | TRBV2 | . | CASRYGRETEAFF | TGTGCCAGCAGATATGGGAGGGAAACTGAAGCTTTCTTT
. | TRBJ2-7 | TRBV7-8 | . | CASSIAAGTYEQYF | TGTGCCAGCAGCATAGCGGCAGGGACCTACGAGCAGTACTTC
TRBD2 | TRBJ2-2 | TRBV5-4 | . | CASASGGPGTGELFF | TGTGCCAGCGCTAGCGGGGGGCCGGGGACCGGGGAGCTGTTTTTT
TRBD1 | TRBJ1-2 | TRBV11-2 | . | CASSLPGQGAYGYTF | TGTGCCAGCAGCTTACCGGGACAGGGGGCATATGGCTACACCTTC
TRBD2 | TRBJ2-7 | TRBV9 | . | CASSPGTSREQYF | TGTGCCAGCAGCCCAGGGACTAGCAGAGAGCAGTACTTC
. | TRBJ2-7 | TRBV10-3 | once | CAISDSDLERDEQYF | TGTGCCATCAGTGATTCGGACCTCGAGAGGGACGAGCAGTACTTC
TRBD1 | TRBJ2-7 | TRBV6-5 | once | CASSYAIPGQGYEQYF | TGTGCCAGCAGTTACGCTATCCCGGGACAGGGTTACGAGCAGTACTTC
. | TRBJ2-7 | TRBV6-1 | . | CASSGAQGTYYEQYF | TGTGCCAGCAGTGGGGCCCAGGGAACTTACTACGAGCAGTACTTC
. | TRBJ2-7 | TRBV15 | . | CATSRQTDSEQYF | TGTGCCACCAGCAGACAAACAGATTCCGAGCAGTACTTC
. | TRBJ1-1 | TRBV10-2 | . | CASSDPGQGNTEAFF | TGCGCCAGCAGTGACCCCGGGCAGGGGAACACTGAAGCTTTCTTT
TRBD2 | TRBJ2-5 | TRBV6-5 | . | CASSYAGGGHKETQYF | TGTGCCAGCAGCTACGCGGGAGGGGGACATAAAGAGACCCAGTACTTC
. | TRBJ2-6 | TRBV19 | few | CASTYNSGANVLTF | TGTGCCAGTACTTACAACTCTGGGGCCAACGTCCTGACTTTC
TRBD1 | TRBJ2-1 | TRBV5-4 | once | CASSSSRGNNEQFF | TGTGCCAGCAGCTCCTCCAGGGGGAACAATGAGCAGTTCTTC
. | TRBJ2-3 | TRBV20-1 | . | CSARGGTQYF | TGCAGTGCTCGCGGGGGCACGCAGTATTTT
. | TRBJ2-6 | TRBV9 | . | CASSVAGAGANVLTF | TGTGCCAGCAGCGTCGCAGGGGCCGGGGCCAACGTCCTGACTTTC
. | TRBJ2-7 | TRBV7-9 | . | CASSPYSYEQYF | TGTGCCAGCAGCCCGTACTCCTACGAGCAGTACTTC
. | TRBJ2-3 | TRBV10-1 | . | CASSGAGSTDTQYF | TGCGCCAGCAGTGGGGCAGGGAGCACAGATACGCAGTATTTT
TRBD2 | TRBJ2-5 | TRBV4-2 | . | CASSQGLAGGGETQYF | TGTGCCAGCAGCCAAGGACTAGCGGGAGGGGGGGAGACCCAGTACTTC
. | TRBJ1-6 | TRBV5-4 | . | CASSLVQGRNSPLHF | TGTGCCAGCAGCTTGGTTCAGGGTAGGAATTCACCCCTCCACTTT
TRBD2 | TRBJ2-5 | TRBV2 | . | CASRFGAGGQETQYF | TGTGCCAGCCGATTTGGAGCGGGAGGCCAAGAGACCCAGTACTTC
TRBD1 | TRBJ1-1 | TRBV7-8 | . | CASSLTRDSEAFF | TGTGCCAGCAGCCTGACTCGGGACAGTGAAGCTTTCTTT